The source of this T cell receptor beta chain is a study of blood T cell repertoires in COVID-19. Study details: The United States, Italy and Spain provided the acute and convalescent COVID-19 samples. Nucleic acid was either cDNA or gDNA, and it came from T cells, B-cell-depleted T cells, or PBMCs.

The Seattle patients, enrolled during active infection, were followed longitudinally. Under the authors' procedure: Reference gene primers were amplified, and this amplification served to estimate nucleated cell counts. Measured with immunoSEQ multiplex PCR; TCRdb has only the in-frame clones, and not every one. For V, J and clone size, that table is used; D and trimming come from the DNA. The top ten hold under 2.5% of the sample, which has some 270,000 clones, 90% seen once. The sample was peripheral blood. The TCR was taken from a woman aged 55-70 years with COVID-19, enrolled during active disease.

The CDR3 protein is CASSGGNRGSGANVLTF. The CDR3, as DNA: TGTGCCAGTAGTGGGGGGAACAGGGGAAGTGGGGCCAACGTCCTGACTTTC. The rearrangement links TRBV19 to TRBJ2-6, with D perhaps matching TRBD1 (7 bases). Trimming left V 5 bases short and J 3 bases short, with 17 bases between. This CDR3 is 17 amino acids long. The germline gives CDR1 LNHDA, CDR2 SQIVND (reference sequence).